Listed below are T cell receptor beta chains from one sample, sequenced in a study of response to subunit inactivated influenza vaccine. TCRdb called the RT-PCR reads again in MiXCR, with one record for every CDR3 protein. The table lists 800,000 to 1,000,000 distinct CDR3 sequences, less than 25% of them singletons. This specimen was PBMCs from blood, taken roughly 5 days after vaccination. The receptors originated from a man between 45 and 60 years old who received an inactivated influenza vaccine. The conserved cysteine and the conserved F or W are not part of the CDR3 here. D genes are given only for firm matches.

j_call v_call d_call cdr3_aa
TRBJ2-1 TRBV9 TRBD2 ASSIQPGLAGESSYNEQF
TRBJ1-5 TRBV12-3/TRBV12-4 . ASSRGGPQH
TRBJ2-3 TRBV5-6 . ASSFEENTQY
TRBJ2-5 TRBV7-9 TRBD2 ASSLAAQGEDQY
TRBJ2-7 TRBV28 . ASSIGSNYEQY
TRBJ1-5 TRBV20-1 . RTAACSNQPQH
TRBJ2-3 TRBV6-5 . ASSYREATDTQY
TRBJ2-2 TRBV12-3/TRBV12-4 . ATQRLNTGELF
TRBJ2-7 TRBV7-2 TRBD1 ASSWDRALSYEQY
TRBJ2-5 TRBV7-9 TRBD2 ASGAGGRRETQY
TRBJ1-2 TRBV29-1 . SVGGREDYGYT
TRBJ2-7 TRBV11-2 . ASSSLSGTPSYEQY
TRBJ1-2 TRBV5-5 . ASSAVWGLYGYT
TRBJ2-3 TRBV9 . ASSPSDPPGSTDTQY
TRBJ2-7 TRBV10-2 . ASSDNRNYEQY
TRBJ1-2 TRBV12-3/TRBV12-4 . ASMPEVGALLQGTT
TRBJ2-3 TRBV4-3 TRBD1 ASSQGGTASDTQY
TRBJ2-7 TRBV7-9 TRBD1 ASSSPGDRGYEQY
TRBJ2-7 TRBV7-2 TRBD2 ASSLGLAGSPYEQY
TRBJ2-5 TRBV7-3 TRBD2 ASSQLGLAETQY
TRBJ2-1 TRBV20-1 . SARSPILGEQF
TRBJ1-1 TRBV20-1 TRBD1 SATQGQGFGEAF
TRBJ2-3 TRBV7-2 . ASSLMGGNTDTQY
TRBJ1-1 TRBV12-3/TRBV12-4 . ASTAAGVGTEAF
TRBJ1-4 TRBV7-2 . ASSLTGAIGKLF
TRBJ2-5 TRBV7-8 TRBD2 ASSLNGGGAGETQY
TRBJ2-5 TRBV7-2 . ASSRSTMETQY
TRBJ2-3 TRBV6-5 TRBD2 ASSYEPGLAGGGGDTQY
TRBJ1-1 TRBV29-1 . SFRLPATEAF
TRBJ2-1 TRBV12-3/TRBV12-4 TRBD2 ASSNLAGGSNEQF
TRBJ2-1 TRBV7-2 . ASSLEIQRSNEQF
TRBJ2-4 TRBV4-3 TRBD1 ASSQDLYRGAKNIQY
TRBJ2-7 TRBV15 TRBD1 ATAGQGPYEQY
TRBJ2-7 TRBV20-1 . SASRHTNYEQY
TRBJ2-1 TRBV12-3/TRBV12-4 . ASSPSRIYNEQF
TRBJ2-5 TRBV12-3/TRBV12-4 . ASSFLQGVVKTQY
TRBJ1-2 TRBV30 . AWSVLRTNYGYT
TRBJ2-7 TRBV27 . ASSLSGGFDEQY
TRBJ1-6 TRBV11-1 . ASSPERLGSAYNSPLH
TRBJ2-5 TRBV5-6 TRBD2 ASSFGVAGGRGQETQY
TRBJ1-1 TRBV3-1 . ASSQGPTGNTEAF
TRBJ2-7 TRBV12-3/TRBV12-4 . ASSAPGQPYEQY
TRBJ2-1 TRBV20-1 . SARGPGTNEQF